This is a list of T cell receptor beta chains from one sample in a study of vaccination and CD4 T cells after COVID-19. These receptors' antigens are unknown. TCRdb ran MiXCR on the PCR reads and lists one entry per CDR3 protein. The sample lists roughly 20,000 distinct CDR3 sequences, around 50% occurring once. The sequenced material came from CD4+ T cells from blood, cultured in vitro. Receptors were obtained from a human donor who had recovered from COVID-19. Both conserved end residues are part of each CDR3. The D gene is left open where the match is weak. Size is omitted from some rows. Given values are once, few, many or a class for expanded clones.

v_gene	abundance	j_gene	d_gene	CDR3aa	CDR3nt
TRBV7-9	-	TRBJ2-7	-	CASSSMSGEQYF	TGTGCCAGCAGCTCAATGTCGGGGGAGCAGTACTTC
TRBV7-9	medium-sized	TRBJ1-1	-	CASSSQGNTEAFF	TGTGCCAGCAGCTCACAGGGGAACACTGAAGCTTTCTTT
TRBV19	-	TRBJ2-7	TRBD1	CASTLTRTGRNYEQYF	TGTGCCAGTACCTTAACTCGGACAGGTCGAAACTACGAGCAGTACTTC
TRBV28	-	TRBJ1-6	-	CASSLGAWSGRRDSPLHF	TGTGCCAGCAGTTTAGGTGCATGGTCAGGGAGGAGGGATTCACCCCTCCACTTT
TRBV6-1	-	TRBJ2-7	TRBD1	CASKEQTGGFREQYF	TGTGCCAGCAAGGAGCAGACAGGGGGTTTCCGGGAGCAGTACTTC
TRBV19	-	TRBJ1-5	-	CASSIKGNQPQHF	TGTGCCAGTAGTATCAAGGGAAATCAGCCCCAGCATTTT
TRBV12-3/TRBV12-4	-	TRBJ1-5	-	CASSLLPGQPQHF	TGTGCCAGCAGTTTACTTCCGGGTCAGCCCCAGCATTTT
TRBV2	-	TRBJ2-7	-	CASSEVRQTYEQYF	TGTGCCAGCAGTGAAGTCCGCCAGACCTACGAGCAGTACTTC
TRBV10-3	-	TRBJ2-7	-	CAISESISGFAYEQYF	TGTGCCATCAGTGAGTCTATATCCGGGTTCGCCTACGAGCAGTACTTC
TRBV10-3	few	TRBJ1-5	TRBD1	CAISRGQGQNQPQHF	TGTGCCATCAGTAGGGGACAGGGCCAAAATCAGCCCCAGCATTTT
TRBV28	-	TRBJ2-3	-	CASSPGGQTRDTQYF	TGTGCCAGCAGTCCTGGAGGACAGACCAGAGATACGCAGTATTTT
TRBV10-3	-	TRBJ1-5	TRBD1	CAISEAGQGGQPQHF	TGTGCCATCAGTGAGGCTGGACAGGGCGGGCAGCCCCAGCATTTT
TRBV18	-	TRBJ2-7	-	CASSLAGINSYEQYF	TGTGCCAGCTCACTCGCAGGGATAAACTCCTACGAGCAGTACTTC
TRBV24-1	-	TRBJ2-7	-	CAISQGTHEQYF	TGTGCCATCTCACAGGGTACCCACGAGCAGTACTTC
TRBV27	-	TRBJ1-2	TRBD1	CASSPLGQGIYGYTF	TGTGCCAGCAGTCCCCTGGGACAGGGGATCTATGGCTACACCTTC
TRBV7-8	-	TRBJ2-5	TRBD2	CASSLRTSGGPTPETQYF	TGTGCCAGCAGCTTAAGGACTAGCGGGGGCCCGACCCCGGAGACCCAGTACTTC
TRBV2	few	TRBJ2-3	TRBD2	CASRWAGGTQYF	TGTGCCAGCAGGTGGGCCGGGGGGACGCAGTATTTT
TRBV30	-	TRBJ2-2	-	CAWSVLREPGELFF	TGTGCCTGGAGTGTACTAAGGGAGCCCGGGGAGCTGTTTTTT
TRBV7-9	-	TRBJ1-1	TRBD1	CASSLMWTGDLNTEAFF	TGTGCCAGCAGCTTAATGTGGACAGGGGACTTGAACACTGAAGCTTTCTTT
TRBV27	-	TRBJ1-5	-	CASKPRGGDQPQHF	TGTGCCAGCAAACCTAGGGGTGGGGATCAGCCCCAGCATTTT
TRBV6-2/TRBV6-3	few	TRBJ2-3	-	CASRRETFRVYF	TGTGCCAGCAGGAGGGAGACTTTCCGCGTGTATTTT
TRBV6-1	-	TRBJ2-3	TRBD1	CASRSRDRGIDTQYF	TGTGCCAGCAGATCCAGGGACAGGGGCATAGATACGCAGTATTTT
TRBV5-5	-	TRBJ1-5	TRBD1	CASSLEGTDRNQPQHF	TGTGCCAGCAGCTTGGAGGGGACAGACCGCAATCAGCCCCAGCATTTT
TRBV11-2	-	TRBJ1-2	-	CTSSLPARDRGRYGYTF	TGTACCAGCAGCTTACCGGCAAGGGACCGAGGCCGGTATGGCTACACCTTC
TRBV25-1	few	TRBJ2-7	-	CASNNGYGEQYF	TGTGCCAGCAACAACGGCTACGGGGAGCAGTACTTC
TRBV7-2	-	TRBJ1-5	-	CASSLEAGTAAQHF	TGTGCCAGCAGCTTAGAAGCAGGCACTGCAGCCCAGCATTTT
TRBV7-2	-	TRBJ2-3	TRBD2	CASSPGTSGPPSTDTQYF	TGTGCCAGCAGCCCAGGGACTAGCGGCCCACCTAGCACAGATACGCAGTATTTT
TRBV14	few	TRBJ1-1	-	CASSQDLGTAFF	TGTGCCAGCAGCCAAGATTTGGGGACAGCTTTCTTT